This TCR beta chain was profiled in a study of T cells in localized non-small cell lung cancer (dated by TCRdb to 2018 to 2021). Notes on the research overall: Comparing tumors with uninvolved tumor-adjacent lungs, the study looked at the T cell repertoires of hundreds of patients with early-stage NSCLC. The cohort comprised 200 to 300 treatment-naïve NSCLC patients with resected, localized lung tumors. A mean age of about 66 years was recorded for the NSCLC patients, of whom more than 120 were male and 107 were female.

Notes on this clone: Its specific antigen is unknown. No base qualities exist here, and no much larger clone lies one base off it.

What the study reported, not specific to this receptor: Because the study design was exploratory, TCR variables were selected using unadjusted p-values without false-discovery rate correction. Uninvolved tumor-adjacent lung showed the highest T cell clonality, higher than tumor, which suggests more focused antigenic responses in the uninvolved tumor-adjacent lung. Because multi-region sequencing of the tumors was not done, intratumor heterogeneity could not be ruled out. A median of about 61 of the top 100 tumor clones turned up in the paired uninvolved adjacent lung, and 25 to 35 of those clones also ranked among the top 100 of that same adjacent lung. Higher T cell density in blood was associated with longer overall survival, whereas higher clonality in adjacent lung was associated with shorter survival.

At diagnosis, tumor, uninvolved tumor-adjacent lung and peripheral blood were collected and then preserved as a mix of FFPE and fresh-frozen material. For TCR repertoire profiling, the blood samples were analyzed as peripheral blood mononuclear cells. The CDR3 runs 13 amino acids, cysteine and phenylalanine included. Solely the CDR3 DNA is kept, with 39 bases framed from the first base. As encoded in the germline V gene (reference sequence), CDR1 is GTSNPN while CDR2 is SVGIG. V was cut back by 2 bases and J by 1 base, leaving a gap of 8 bases between them. TCR beta CDR3 regions were sequenced from DNA using the immunoSEQ Assay. The study's processing was this. T cell density was computed as TCR beta template counts normalized to usable DNA estimated by amplifying housekeeping genes. Using the preseqR package, richness was estimated by extrapolating to 120,000 templates for tissue samples and 400,000 templates for PBMC samples. Clonality was defined as one minus Pielou's evenness. Tissue-enriched TCRs were identified through differential abundance testing performed on productive amino-acid clonotypes, with a minimum total count of 5 and an alpha of 0.1. The Jaccard Index and the Morisita Overlap Index were used to measure how much the repertoires overlapped between compartments. TCR beta CDR3s were clustered by GLIPH together with public tetramer-defined viral CDR3s, and at least three viral sequences plus V-gene enrichment were required for viral motifs. This is the immuneACCESS table as TCRdb keeps it, with only in-frame sequences that have V and J called. A part of the clones is gone; compared with another copy, unresolved V genes explain less than half, and the rest is unexplained. The V and J calls and clone size were taken over from that table, and D and trimming were inferred from the DNA. This sample is represented by roughly 23,000 clones; around 90% of them were singletons. The ten largest account for 13% of the sample.

The source was peripheral blood, collected before any cancer treatment. The receptor was derived from a male donor at least 60 years old with stage I lung adenocarcinoma. The V gene is TRBV30 and the J gene is TRBJ1-1, and the D gene may be TRBD1, 5 bases matching. Here is the DNA: TGTGCCTGGAGTCAAGGGACGAACACTGAAGCTTTCTTT. The encoded protein is CAWSQGTNTEAFF.